The next 7 T cell receptor beta chains were all read from a single sample in a study of OX40 agonist ivuxolimab in advanced cancers. The method was immunoSEQ multiplex PCR; TCRdb's version includes in-frame clones alone and lacks a portion of them. The table records tens of thousands of clones, 75% to 90% of them present only once. The sequences come from CD4+ or CD8+ T cells sorted from blood, collected in a trial of the OX40 agonist ivuxolimab. These receptors all stem from an adult with an advanced solid tumor such as melanoma, head and neck, liver or kidney cancer.

Points on this clone: The conserved phenylalanine or tryptophan normally closing the CDR3 is absent here, so this likely arose from a read error. It is unclear where the CDR3 begins or ends on the DNA, so no DNA is shown, and the CDR3 is as TCRdb lists it. The chain is built from TRBV7-9 and TRBJ2-7. Germline loops: CDR1 SEHNR, CDR2 FQNEAQ (reference sequence). The CDR3 sequence runs 9 residues, both termini included. CDR3 amino acids: CASSSTDED.

The count of this clone is one. The chain joins TRBV15 to TRBJ2-2, with unresolved D. Trimming shortened V by 1 base and J by 3 bases, and 6 bases separated the two germline ends. This CDR3 is built from 14 residues. The germline V gene encodes CDR1 LNHNV and CDR2 YYDKDF (reference sequence). Written as DNA, the CDR3 is TGTGCCACCAGCAGAGGTGGGGACACCGGGGAGCTGTTTTTT. Translating gives CATSRGGDTGELFF.

V is TRBV18 and J is TRBJ1-3; D is unclear. With 3 bases removed from V and 0 bases from J, the gap between germline ends came to 12 bases. Germline V gene sequence: CDR1 KGHSH, CDR2 LQKENI. CDR3 length: 16 residues. The CDR3 region is CASSPSVGPSGNTIYF. CDR3 bases: TGTGCCAGCTCACCTAGTGTTGGTCCCTCTGGAAACACCATATATTTT.

This chain links TRBV5-6 with TRBJ2-5; 9 bases line up with TRBD1. The CDR3 is 13 residues long. The V segment lost 5 bases and the J segment 8 bases; nucleotides outside the gene matches: 7. Germline V gives CDR1 SGHDT, CDR2 YYEEEE. CDR3 DNA: TGTGCCAGCAGGAAACAGGGGGCCTTTACCCAGTACTTC. Protein: CASRKQGAFTQYF.

The table lists this clone with a count of one. The rearrangement uses TRBV7-9 and TRBJ2-3; the D gene is possibly TRBD1 (5 bases). CDR1 is SEHNR, CDR2 FQNEAQ, per germline (reference sequence). The CDR3 runs to 15 residues. The ends were cut back, 3 bases at V and 3 bases at J, with 13 bases in the middle. The CDR3 DNA follows: TGTGCCAGCAGCTTTTGGCAGGGTTATACAGATACGCAGTATTTT. This gives the protein CASSFWQGYTDTQYF. Full variable domain (outside the CDR3, taken from reference TRBV7-9 and TRBJ2-3): DTGVSQNPRHKITKRGQNVTFRCDPISEHNRLYWYRQTLGQGPEFLTYFQNEAQLEKSRLLSDRFSAERPKGSFSTLEIQRTEQGDSAMYLCASSFWQGYTDTQYFGPGTRLTVL.

This chain joins TRBV28 and TRBJ1-1, with no clear D. CDR1 is MDHEN and CDR2 is SYDVKM in the germline V gene. The V and J ends lost 1 base and 3 bases respectively, with 3 bases between them. This CDR3 contains 12 residues. The DNA of the CDR3 is TGTGCCAGCAGTTTATACTACACTGAAGCTTTCTTT. It specifies CASSLYYTEAFF.

CDR3 region: CAKSGSSYEQYF. CDR3 nucleotide sequence: TGCGCCAAATCAGGGAGTTCCTACGAGCAGTACTTC. The chain is built from TRBV5-1 and TRBJ2-7; D is tentatively TRBD1 or TRBD2 (5 bases each). Trimming stripped 9 bases from V and 1 base from J, with 11 bases between. The germline CDR1 and CDR2 sequences are SGHRS and YFSETQ. CDR3 length: 12 residues. Using reference TRBV5-1 and TRBJ2-7 for the parts outside the CDR3, the full variable domain is KAGVTQTPRYLIKTRGQQVTLSCSPISGHRSVSWYQQTPGQGLQFLFEYFSETQRNKGNFPGRFSGRQFSNSRSEMNVSTLELGDSALYLCAKSGSSYEQYFGPGTRLTVT.